This T cell receptor (beta chain) was recovered during a study of T cell repertoires in cytomegalovirus infection (dated by TCRdb to the late 2010s). Study-wide context: Peptide stimulations targeted recently identified HLA-C-restricted CMV epitopes, whose presentation resists viral immunomodulation, together with well-studied HLA-B-restricted epitopes. The HLA type of each donor mattered for the analysis, because public TCR beta signatures pointed to carriage of CMV infection along with the matching HLA type. Beyond this particular receptor, the publication reports: Cumulative frequency of public TCR beta family members discriminated carriers of CMV infection plus the relevant HLA type in this cohort and an independent approximately 350-donor cohort. The ex vivo response was dominated by HLA-C-restricted CMV-specific TCR beta clonotypes, and the single most frequent clonotype in two of eight donors was supplied by these HLA-C-restricted clonotypes.

Sequencing took place on an Illumina HiSeq 1500. In TCRdb, the public reads were trimmed at Q25 with fastp and aligned with MiXCR, with productive beta chains retained. Under each unique CDR3 protein, matching rows form one entry showing the most common genes and DNA. This sample holds approximately 990,000 distinct CDR3 sequences; 31% were observed only once. In total, the top ten clones hold around 15% of the sample. V drops 0 bases and J drops 4 bases, leaving 10 bases in between. The CDR3 sequence holds 14 residues, the cysteine and phenylalanine included. Only CDR3 DNA remains: 42 bases, in frame from the first base. The germline V gene yields SGHRS for CDR1 and YFSETQ for CDR2. Sample treatment or condition, as interpreted from the label and publication: in vitro stimulation with specific CMV peptide epitopes to enrich CMV-specific T cells. Regarding this clonotype: The antigen it binds to is not known. No base qualities exist here, and no much larger clone lies one base off it.

This sequence originates from a human donor in good health (CMV status not recorded). Some clones in this sample may be carry-over from other donors' samples. The source was cultured CD8+ T cells from PBMCs, collected from culture after CMV antigen stimulation. The rearranged chain carries TRBV5-1 and TRBJ1-2, with TRBD1 perhaps the D gene, on 6 matching bases. The DNA sequence is as follows: TGCGCCAGCAGCTTGGGGGGGCGAACCTATGGCTACACCTTC. Translation gives CASSLGGRTYGYTF.